A selection of T cell receptor beta chains follows, all from one sample in a study of blood T cells in healthy people across ages. TCRdb called the 5' RACE reads again in MiXCR, with one record for every CDR3 protein. Of roughly 1.9 million distinct CDR3 sequences in the sample, 39% were seen once. The sequenced material came from blood. All receptors come from a human donor in good health. The CDR3 runs from the conserved cysteine through the conserved F or W. A D gene is named only where the DNA matches it firmly. Clone size, where shown, is once, few, many, or a class for clones that have expanded.

v_gene,d_gene,j_gene,abundance,len,CDR3aa,CDR3nt
TRBV7-3,NA,TRBJ1-1,few,13,CASSITSYTEAFF,TGTGCCAGCAGCATAACGTCGTACACTGAAGCTTTCTTT
TRBV28,NA,TRBJ1-2,NA,16,CASSLEGLRANYDYTF,TGTGCCAGCAGTTTGGAGGGGCTGAGGGCTAACTATGACTACACCTTC
TRBV6-1,NA,TRBJ2-1,NA,15,CASRDSGLTDNEQFF,TGTGCCAGCAGGGATTCGGGGCTTACTGACAATGAGCAGTTCTTC
TRBV7-2,NA,TRBJ2-7,NA,12,CASSGPLYEQYF,TGTGCCAGCAGCGGTCCTCTCTACGAGCAGTACTTC
TRBV10-3,TRBD1,TRBJ2-1,NA,15,CAISDWTGKGNEQFF,TGTGCCATCAGTGATTGGACAGGGAAGGGCAATGAGCAGTTCTTC
TRBV4-3,NA,TRBJ1-2,few,13,CASSQGKNYGYTF,TGCGCCAGCAGCCAAGGGAAAAACTATGGCTACACCTTC
TRBV14,NA,TRBJ2-7,few,18,CASSQPSGHPITSYEQYF,TGTGCCAGCAGCCAGCCCTCCGGACATCCCATCACTTCCTACGAGCAGTACTTC
TRBV28,NA,TRBJ2-7,NA,14,CASVEGGLLREQYF,TGTGCCAGCGTAGAGGGGGGACTTCTACGGGAGCAGTACTTC
TRBV13,NA,TRBJ2-1,few,11,CASSLAQKQFF,TGTGCCAGCAGCTTGGCACAGAAGCAGTTCTTC
TRBV10-3,NA,TRBJ1-2,NA,15,CALAAGPDTMGGYTF,TGTGCCCTTGCGGCAGGGCCGGATACTATGGGTGGCTACACCTTC
TRBV7-2,NA,TRBJ1-3,NA,16,CASSLEAGDSGNTIYF,TGTGCCAGCAGCTTAGAAGCAGGCGACTCTGGAAACACCATATATTTT
TRBV4-3,NA,TRBJ1-1,NA,15,CASSQDHGPGLEAFF,TGCGCCAGCAGCCAAGATCATGGTCCCGGCCTCGAAGCTTTCTTT
TRBV28,TRBD1,TRBJ1-2,NA,16,CAKSSVGGQGDYGYTF,TGTGCCAAAAGTTCCGTTGGGGGACAGGGAGACTATGGCTACACCTTC
TRBV4-3,NA,TRBJ2-5,NA,13,CASSQDIGGAQYF,TGCGCCAGCAGCCAAGATATTGGGGGAGCCCAGTACTTC
TRBV6-1,TRBD1,TRBJ2-7,NA,15,CASSDDRVMSYEQYF,TGTGCCAGCAGTGACGACAGGGTTATGTCCTACGAGCAGTACTTC
TRBV5-1,NA,TRBJ2-5,NA,15,CASSPISSYLGTQYF,TGCGCCAGCAGCCCCATTTCTAGCTATCTTGGGACCCAGTACTTC
TRBV28,NA,TRBJ2-4,NA,14,CASSRQGFRNIQYF,TGTGCCAGCAGTCGCCAGGGTTTCCGAAACATTCAGTACTTC
TRBV4-3,NA,TRBJ2-3,few,15,CASSQGDRITDTQYF,TGCGCCAGCAGCCAAGGCGACAGGATAACAGATACGCAGTATTTT
TRBV6-6,NA,TRBJ1-2,NA,16,CASSYSGRRSIYGHTF,TGTGCCAGCAGTTACTCGGGCAGGAGGTCCATCTATGGCCACACCTTC
TRBV11-1,NA,TRBJ2-4,few,15,CASSSLGLYENIQYF,TGTGCCAGCAGCAGCCTGGGACTCTACGAAAACATTCAGTACTTC
TRBV5-1,TRBD1,TRBJ1-1,NA,16,CANSLRQTGGNTEAFF,TGCGCCAACAGCTTGCGGCAAACAGGGGGAAACACTGAAGCTTTCTTT
TRBV5-1,TRBD1,TRBJ2-7,many,15,CASSPWGQIDYEQYF,TGCGCCAGCAGCCCTTGGGGACAGATTGACTACGAGCAGTACTTC
TRBV9,NA,TRBJ2-1,NA,14,CASSVSNSYNEQFF,TGTGCCAGCAGCGTAAGTAACTCCTACAATGAGCAGTTCTTC
TRBV6-5,NA,TRBJ2-7,NA,16,CASSYSSPLHAVEQYF,TGTGCCAGCAGTTACTCATCTCCCTTACATGCGGTCGAGCAGTACTTC
TRBV20-1,TRBD1,TRBJ2-7,few,12,CSANQGDYEQYF,TGCAGCGCCAACCAGGGGGACTACGAGCAGTACTTC
TRBV2,NA,TRBJ2-1,NA,18,CASSDDLRLVLKANEQFF,TGTGCCAGCAGTGACGACCTCCGACTAGTATTAAAGGCCAATGAGCAGTTCTTC
TRBV15,NA,TRBJ2-3,NA,17,CATSRETLPEGGNTQYF,TGTGCCACCAGCAGAGAAACACTCCCGGAAGGGGGTAATACGCAGTATTTT
TRBV11-3,TRBD2,TRBJ2-1,NA,15,CASSLRTSGANEQFF,TGTGCCAGCAGCTTACGAACTAGCGGGGCCAATGAGCAGTTCTTC
TRBV27,NA,TRBJ2-5,NA,13,CASGQGGRETQYF,TGTGCCAGCGGACAGGGAGGGCGGGAGACCCAGTACTTC
TRBV6-6,TRBD1,TRBJ1-2,few,14,CASRSGTGTRGYTF,TGTGCCAGCAGGTCCGGGACAGGGACGAGGGGCTACACCTTC
TRBV12-3/TRBV12-4,TRBD1,TRBJ2-1,NA,16,CASTRPGQGASNEQFF,TGTGCCAGCACCCGACCGGGACAGGGGGCGTCTAATGAGCAGTTCTTC
TRBV5-1,NA,TRBJ2-4,NA,14,CASSVASTFREQYF,TGCGCCAGCAGCGTCGCCTCTACTTTTCGGGAGCAGTACTTC
TRBV5-5,TRBD1,TRBJ1-2,NA,14,CASSTRTGSDGYTF,TGTGCCAGCAGCACCCGGACAGGGAGTGATGGCTACACCTTC
TRBV29-1,NA,TRBJ1-1,few,13,CSVLRPLTGEAFF,TGCAGCGTTTTGAGGCCTCTAACGGGTGAAGCTTTCTTT
TRBV5-1,NA,TRBJ1-2,few,17,CASSSWAHSGSNYGYTF,TGCGCCAGCAGCTCCTGGGCACATTCGGGATCAAACTATGGCTACACCTTC
TRBV7-2,NA,TRBJ2-7,many,11,CASSSYYEQYF,TGTGCCAGCAGCTCCTACTACGAGCAGTACTTC
TRBV29-1,NA,TRBJ1-2,few,13,CSVELGAGYGYTF,TGCAGCGTCGAGCTGGGGGCAGGGTATGGCTACACCTTC
TRBV29-1,TRBD1,TRBJ2-5,few,14,CSVGAGTATTGQYF,TGCAGCGTTGGGGCCGGGACAGCAACCACGGGGCAGTACTTC
TRBV12-3/TRBV12-4,TRBD1,TRBJ2-7,few,15,CASRGQGRRPYEQYF,TGTGCCAGCAGGGGACAGGGGAGGAGGCCCTACGAGCAGTACTTC
TRBV12-3/TRBV12-4,TRBD2,TRBJ2-1,once,12,CASSKERGEQFF,TGTGCCAGCAGTAAGGAGCGGGGTGAGCAGTTCTTC
TRBV9,TRBD1,TRBJ2-5,few,17,CASSVGMDRGYLETQYF,TGTGCCAGCAGCGTCGGGATGGACAGGGGGTATCTTGAGACCCAGTACTTC
TRBV27,TRBD1,TRBJ2-3,few,16,CASSLFRTGITDTQYF,TGTGCCAGCAGTTTATTTCGGACAGGGATCACAGATACGCAGTATTTT
TRBV9,TRBD2,TRBJ2-1,many,16,CASSSLRGGHYNEQFF,TGTGCCAGCAGCTCGCTGCGGGGGGGCCATTACAATGAGCAGTTCTTC
TRBV11-2,NA,TRBJ1-4,NA,14,CASSLVRANEKLFF,TGTGCCAGCAGCTTAGTCAGGGCTAATGAAAAACTGTTTTTT
TRBV20-1,NA,TRBJ2-1,few,14,CSATDNDRLGEQFF,TGCAGTGCCACGGATAACGACAGGCTAGGGGAGCAGTTCTTC
TRBV15,NA,TRBJ1-2,few,13,CATSREYGISYTF,TGTGCCACCAGCAGAGAATATGGGATAAGCTACACCTTC
TRBV7-2,TRBD1,TRBJ2-6,few,18,CASSLGPPQGSGANVLTF,TGTGCCAGCAGCTTAGGTCCCCCACAGGGGTCTGGGGCCAACGTCCTGACTTTC
TRBV6-6,TRBD1,TRBJ1-6,NA,14,CASSFTGGNSPLHF,TGTGCCAGCAGCTTTACAGGGGGAAATTCACCCCTCCACTTT
TRBV7-6,TRBD1,TRBJ2-1,many,14,CASSITQGASEQFF,TGTGCCAGCAGCATAACACAGGGGGCTAGTGAGCAGTTCTTC
TRBV7-6,NA,TRBJ2-7,NA,15,CASSLDARPSSEQYF,TGTGCCAGCAGCTTAGATGCGCGACCCTCAAGCGAGCAGTACTTC
TRBV12-3/TRBV12-4,TRBD2,TRBJ2-3,few,15,CASRPKRGGPDTQYF,TGTGCCAGCAGGCCGAAGCGGGGGGGCCCAGATACGCAGTATTTT
TRBV11-1,NA,TRBJ2-7,NA,14,CASSLGDPTYEQYF,TGTGCCAGCAGCTTAGGGGATCCTACCTACGAGCAGTACTTC
TRBV6-2/TRBV6-3,NA,TRBJ2-1,few,11,CASVRYNEQFF,TGTGCCAGCGTCCGTTACAATGAGCAGTTCTTC
TRBV12-5,TRBD1,TRBJ1-2,NA,15,CASGSGRGGGYGYTF,TGTGCTAGTGGTTCCGGTCGAGGGGGCGGCTATGGCTACACCTTC
TRBV28,NA,TRBJ2-4,NA,12,CASSFVKALQYF,TGTGCCAGCAGTTTTGTCAAGGCGTTGCAGTACTTC
TRBV7-3,NA,TRBJ2-1,few,15,CASSLTRGRGSEQFF,TGTGCCAGCAGCTTAACCAGGGGGAGGGGGAGTGAGCAGTTCTTC
TRBV7-2,TRBD2,TRBJ2-5,NA,14,CASSQERGPREQYF,TGTGCCAGCAGCCAAGAGCGGGGCCCCCGGGAGCAGTACTTC
TRBV3-1,NA,TRBJ1-4,NA,16,CASSQDGTPTNEKLFF,TGTGCCAGCAGCCAAGATGGGACACCAACTAATGAAAAACTGTTTTTT
TRBV2,TRBD2,TRBJ2-7,NA,16,CASSPLKRGGAYEQYF,TGTGCCAGCAGCCCACTAAAGCGGGGGGGCGCCTACGAGCAGTACTTC
TRBV29-1,NA,TRBJ1-2,NA,12,CSAGRQNYGYTF,TGCAGCGCCGGAAGGCAGAACTATGGCTACACCTTC